The sequence of this TCR beta chain was determined in a study of control samples from healthy donors and cancer patients. This clone showed up just a few times. This CDR3 has 19 residues. Trimming left V 1 base short and J 4 bases short, with 25 bases between. Germline CDR1 is MGHRA and CDR2 is YSYEKL. Libraries were prepared by immunoSEQ multiplex PCR; TCRdb keeps only in-frame clonotypes and omits some of them. The sample carries fewer than 200,000 clones, around 88% recorded once. Sequencing was performed on blood. The rearrangement joins TRBV4-1 to TRBJ2-5, with D maybe TRBD2 (5 bases). The receptor's source is a young woman in good health. Here the CDR3 reads CASSQVFRSGAVDAETQYF. In DNA, the CDR3 is TGCGCCAGCAGCCAAGTTTTCCGGTCCGGAGCGGTGGATGCAGAGACCCAGTACTTC.